Listed here are 25 T cell receptor beta chains from one sample, sequenced in a study of cytomegalovirus exposure and HLA in healthy donors. Use of 60 Vbeta and 13 Jbeta primers characterized the PCR. TCRdb's copy holds only in-frame clones and misses some; the assay was immunoSEQ multiplex PCR. The sample carries about 92,000 clones, about 84% recorded once. The sequencing input was PBMCs. All receptors come from a girl aged 2 to 9 in good health and CMV-seropositive.

J is TRBJ1-2 and V is TRBV29-1; no firm D call. The germline gives CDR1 SQVTM, CDR2 ANQGSEA. The V gene lost 3 bases and the J gene lost 8 bases, with 13 bases spanning the gap. The CDR3 totals 12 residues. The CDR3 protein is CSVDGLSRGYTF. Here the CDR3 DNA reads TGCAGCGTTGATGGGCTCTCTCGGGGCTACACCTTC.

This clone has only one observation. The rearrangement links TRBV27 to TRBJ2-4, with TRBD2 identical over 9 bases. The CDR3 runs 14 residues. V dropped 4 bases and J dropped 4; count of bases not matched to a gene: 2. Looked up from germline, CDR1 is MNHEY and CDR2 is SMNVEV (reference sequence). This chain's CDR3 is CASSSTSGKNIQYF. The CDR3 DNA reads TGTGCCAGCAGTTCGACTAGCGGTAAAAACATTCAGTACTTC.

The rearrangement links TRBV7-8 to TRBJ2-7; D gene ambiguous. CDR1 is SGHVS, CDR2 FQNEAQ, per germline. V was cut by 4 bases and J by 4 bases, with 5 bases left in between. The CDR3 is made up of 11 amino acids. The DNA for the CDR3 is TGTGCCAGCAGCTCCCTATACGAGCAGTACTTC. Translated, it gives CASSSLYEQYF.

The J gene is TRBJ1-1, the V gene TRBV27; D is unclear. Germline V gene sequence: CDR1 MNHEY, CDR2 SMNVEV (reference sequence). The CDR3 runs 16 residues. V lost 4 bases to trimming and J lost 0 bases, with 15 bases between them. In nucleotides, the CDR3 is TGTGCCAGCAGTTCCAAAAGACACAGCATGAACACTGAAGCTTTCTTT. Translated, it gives CASSSKRHSMNTEAFF.

There are a few counts of this clone. This chain joins TRBV6-5 and TRBJ1-2; 7 bases line up with TRBD1. The CDR3 is made up of 15 amino acids. The junction had 8 bases not matched to a gene; V was cut back by 2 bases and J by 5 bases. Germline assignment: CDR1 MNHEY and CDR2 SVGAGI. The CDR3 DNA sequence: TGTGCCAGCAGTTACGCAACCGGGACAGTATATGGCTACACCTTC. Its protein is CASSYATGTVYGYTF.

This rearrangement joins TRBV7-2 to TRBJ1-2, with TRBD1 matching over 9 bases. Germline values: CDR1 SGHTA, CDR2 FQGNSA. V was clipped by 0 bases and J by 8 bases; unmatched bases: 7. The CDR3 runs to 15 residues. The CDR3 bases are TGTGCCAGCAGCTTAGCGGTAGGGACAGGGAACGGCTACACCTTC. Translating it yields CASSLAVGTGNGYTF.

This clone was counted between two and nine times. The V gene is TRBV6-6, the J gene TRBJ2-7; a possible D gene is TRBD1 (5 bases). Deletions cut 4 bases from V and 4 bases from J, with 14 bases between. The germline CDR1 and CDR2 sequences are MNHNY and SVGAGI (reference sequence). CDR3 length: 14 residues. The CDR3 nucleotides read TGTGCCAGCAGTTCTGGGGCGAGAACTTACGAGCAGTACTTC. This gives the protein CASSSGARTYEQYF.

V and J are TRBV19 and TRBJ2-1; 12 bases map to TRBD2. The CDR3 sequence is 18 residues long. Germline V gives CDR1 LNHDA, CDR2 SQIVND (reference sequence). V lost 3 bases and J lost 9; bases outside the gene matches: 15. The CDR3 loop is CASSILSVTSGRASEQFF. The CDR3 DNA follows: TGTGCCAGTAGTATTCTATCTGTGACTAGCGGGAGAGCGAGTGAGCAGTTCTTC.

This chain joins TRBV4-2 and TRBJ2-7, with 10 bases fitting TRBD1. CDR3 length equals 16 residues. With V trimmed by 3 bases and J by 7 bases, 12 bases remained unmatched. Germline V gives CDR1 LGHNA, CDR2 YNFKEQ. Written as DNA, the CDR3 is TGTGCCAGCAGCCAGCAACCGGGACAGGGGACTGGGGAGCAGTACTTC. Amino acids: CASSQQPGQGTGEQYF.

V usage is TRBV10-1 and J usage is TRBJ2-7; TRBD1 might be the D (6 bases). Germline CDR1 WNHNN, CDR2 SYGVQD (reference sequence). The CDR3 totals 17 residues. Trimming shortened V by 9 bases and J by 3 bases, and 27 bases separated the two germline ends. The CDR3 DNA follows: TGCGCCAGAAGATCCTCGTTCGGAAATTACAGGGACTACGAGCAGTACTTC. This gives the protein CARRSSFGNYRDYEQYF.

This chain connects TRBV28 to TRBJ2-1, with 13 bases aligning to TRBD2. Trimming at V came to 8 bases and at J to 8 bases, leaving 9 bases not matched to a gene. Germline assignment: CDR1 MDHEN and CDR2 SYDVKM. CDR3 length: 15 residues. The CDR3 loop is CASAAGLAGFDEQFF. As DNA, the CDR3 is TGTGCCAGCGCGGCGGGACTAGCGGGATTTGATGAGCAGTTCTTC.

The chain is built from TRBV29-1 and TRBJ2-3, with a tentative D call TRBD1 (5 bases). This CDR3 region has 13 residues. Germline assignment: CDR1 SQVTM and CDR2 ANQGSEA. V was shortened by 4 bases and J by 6 bases, with 14 bases between the two germline ends. The CDR3 coding sequence is TGCAGCGTTGCACAGGTGATAAGGGATACGCAGTATTTT. Translating gives CSVAQVIRDTQYF.

This clone was detected a few times. J is TRBJ1-5 and V is TRBV6-5; 7 bases match TRBD1. The CDR3 loop spans 15 amino acids. The V segment lost 8 bases and the J segment 2 bases; nucleotides outside the gene matches: 9. Germline V gene sequence: CDR1 MNHEY, CDR2 SVGAGI. CDR3 bases: TGTGCCAGCCGCCAGGAGGGGGCGGGCAATCAGCCCCAGCATTTT. Amino acids: CASRQEGAGNQPQHF.

The chain is built from TRBV5-1 and TRBJ2-1; possible D gene TRBD2, 5 bases. V was clipped by 8 bases and J by 2 bases, with 14 bases between them. Germline V gene lookup returns CDR1 SGHRS and CDR2 YFSETQ. This CDR3 has 14 amino acids. CDR3 coding DNA: TGCGCCAGACAGCGGCTACGAACCTACAATGAGCAGTTCTTC. Translating it yields CARQRLRTYNEQFF.

The rearrangement joins TRBV7-9 to TRBJ2-2, with D perhaps matching TRBD2 (6 bases). V lost 3 bases and J 5 bases, leaving 7 bases between the germline ends. The CDR3 runs 13 residues. Germline V gives CDR1 SEHNR, CDR2 FQNEAQ (reference sequence). In DNA form, the CDR3 reads TGTGCCAGCAGCTTTGGAGGGACCGGGGAGCTGTTTTTT. Its protein is CASSFGGTGELFF. Drawing the rest from reference TRBV7-9 and TRBJ2-2, the complete variable domain is DTGVSQNPRHKITKRGQNVTFRCDPISEHNRLYWYRQTLGQGPEFLTYFQNEAQLEKSRLLSDRFSAERPKGSFSTLEIQRTEQGDSAMYLCASSFGGTGELFFGEGSRLTVL.

The chain is built from TRBV6-5 and TRBJ2-7; D is unclear. The CDR3 loop spans 13 amino acids. Germline values: CDR1 MNHEY, CDR2 SVGAGI. The CDR3 loop is CATKRGRNYEQYF. CDR3 in DNA: TGTGCAACCAAGCGAGGCAGAAACTACGAGCAGTACTTC.

This clone was detected a few times. V gene TRBV28 combines with J gene TRBJ2-3; 14 nucleotides agree with TRBD2. The V segment lost 4 bases and the J segment 4 bases; nucleotides outside the gene matches: 4. CDR3 length: 16 residues. In germline, CDR1 is MDHEN, CDR2 SYDVKM. CDR3 DNA sequence: TGTGCCAGCAGTTCCCCGGGACTAGCGGGAGCAGATACGCAGTATTTT. It yields the protein CASSSPGLAGADTQYF.

The chain recombines TRBV4-2 with TRBJ2-3, with 10 bases aligning to TRBD2. Germline CDR1 is LGHNA and CDR2 is YNFKEQ. This CDR3 comprises 16 residues. The V segment lost 2 bases and the J segment 4 bases; nucleotides outside the gene matches: 6. This CDR3 reads CASSQSGTSAADTQYF. The CDR3 bases are TGTGCCAGCAGCCAATCGGGGACTAGCGCGGCAGATACGCAGTATTTT.

This chain connects TRBV2 to TRBJ2-7; no clear D. Germline V gene data show CDR1 as SNHLY and CDR2 as FYNNEI. This CDR3 has 14 residues. V gave up 6 bases and J gave up 7 bases, with 19 bases separating them. The CDR3 here is CASSVLMKAEEQYF. The DNA of the CDR3 is TGTGCCAGCAGCGTCCTTATGAAAGCCGAGGAGCAGTACTTC. Based on the CDR3 plus reference TRBV2 and TRBJ2-7, the full variable domain is EPEVTQTPSHQVTQMGQEVILRCVPISNHLYFYWYRQILGQKVEFLVSFYNNEISEKSEIFDDQFSVERPDGSNFTLKIRSTKLEDSAMYFCASSVLMKAEEQYFGPGTRLTVT.

The chain combines TRBV7-2 with TRBJ2-2, with D unresolved. The germline V gene has CDR1 SGHTA and CDR2 FQGNSA. Trimming shortened V by 6 bases and J by 0 bases, and 11 bases separated the two germline ends. The CDR3 contains 15 residues. Here the CDR3 DNA reads TGTGCCAGCAGACAGCAACATTCGAACACCGGGGAGCTGTTTTTT. Translation: CASRQQHSNTGELFF.

J is TRBJ2-2 and V is TRBV5-6, with 9 bases matching TRBD1. Germline V gene data show CDR1 as SGHDT and CDR2 as YYEEEE. With 4 bases clipped from V and 4 bases from J, the junction kept 5 bases outside the gene matches. This CDR3 region has 15 residues. The CDR3 sequence: CASSPGQGGTGELFF. The CDR3, as DNA: TGTGCCAGCAGCCCGGGACAGGGTGGCACCGGGGAGCTGTTTTTT. Looking up the rest from reference TRBV5-6 and TRBJ2-2 gives the full variable domain: DAGVTQSPTHLIKTRGQQVTLRCSPKSGHDTVSWYQQALGQGPQFIFQYYEEEERQRGNFPDRFSGHQFPNYSSELNVNALLLGDSALYLCASSPGQGGTGELFFGEGSRLTVL.

The chain links TRBV6-5 to TRBJ1-1; D is perhaps TRBD1 (6 bases). Trimming cost V 6 bases and J 4 bases, with 15 bases left between them. Germline V gene data show CDR1 as MNHEY and CDR2 as SVGAGI. This CDR3 region has 14 residues. CDR3 DNA: TGTGCCAGCAGCTATCAAAGCAGGGGCACTGAAGCTTTCTTT. Its protein product is CASSYQSRGTEAFF.

As DNA, the CDR3 is TGTGCCAGCTCTAAGATGAACACTGAAGCTTTCTTT. Translating it yields CASSKMNTEAFF. V usage is TRBV27 and J usage is TRBJ1-1; no clear D. CDR1 and CDR2 (germline): MNHEY, SMNVEV (reference sequence). The length of the CDR3 is 12 residues. Trimming shortened V by 8 bases and J by 0 bases, and 7 bases separated the two germline ends.

The chain couples TRBV5-1 to TRBJ1-2, with 10 bases fitting TRBD1. Germline V lookup: CDR1 SGHRS, CDR2 YFSETQ. V gave up 4 bases and J gave up 3 bases; unmatched junction bases: 3. This CDR3 has 14 amino acids. CDR3 sequence (DNA): TGCGCCAGCAGCCTTGGGACAGGGGACTATGGCTACACCTTC. This sequence encodes CASSLGTGDYGYTF.

The chain is built from TRBV2 and TRBJ2-5; TRBD2 matches at 7 bases. Germline values: CDR1 SNHLY, CDR2 FYNNEI. V shed 7 bases and J 3 bases; nucleotides not matched to a gene: 5. This CDR3 is 13 amino acids long. As DNA, the CDR3 is TGTGCCAGCATCGCTAGCGGAAAAGAGACCCAGTACTTC. Protein sequence: CASIASGKETQYF.